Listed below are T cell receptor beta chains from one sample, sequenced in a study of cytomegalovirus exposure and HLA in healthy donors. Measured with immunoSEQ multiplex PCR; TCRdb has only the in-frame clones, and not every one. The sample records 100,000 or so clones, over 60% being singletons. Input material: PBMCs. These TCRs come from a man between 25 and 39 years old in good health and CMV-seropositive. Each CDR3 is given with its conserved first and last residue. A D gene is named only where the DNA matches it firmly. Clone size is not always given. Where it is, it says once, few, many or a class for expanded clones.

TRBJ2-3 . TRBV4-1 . TGCGCCAGCAGACAGACGGCGGGGCCTACAGATACGCAGTATTTT CASRQTAGPTDTQYF
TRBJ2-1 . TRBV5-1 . TGCGCCAGCAGCTTGGCGAGCGGAGGACTCAATAATGAGCAGTTCTTC CASSLASGGLNNEQFF
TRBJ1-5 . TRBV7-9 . TGTGCCAGCAGCTCAGGGGACCGTCTAGGACCCCAGCATTTT CASSSGDRLGPQHF
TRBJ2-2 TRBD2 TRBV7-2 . TGTGCCAGCAGCTTCGTAGCGGGGGCGGACACCGGGGAGCTGTTTTTT CASSFVAGADTGELFF
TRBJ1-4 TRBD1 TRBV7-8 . TGTGCCAGCAGCTTAAGGGACAGGGGAGGATGGGCTAATGAAAAACTGTTTTTT CASSLRDRGGWANEKLFF
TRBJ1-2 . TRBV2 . TGTGCCAGCAGTGAAGTCCGGAACTATGGCTACACCTTC CASSEVRNYGYTF
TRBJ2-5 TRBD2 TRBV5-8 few TGTGCCAGCAGTTTTCGCGGGAGAGTAGGAGCAGAGACCCAGTACTTC CASSFRGRVGAETQYF
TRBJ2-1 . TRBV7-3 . TGTGCCAGCAGCCCAGCTAGCGCTGACAATGAGCAGTTCTTC CASSPASADNEQFF
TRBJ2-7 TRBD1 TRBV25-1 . TGTGCCAGCAGTGACTTCGGACAGGCCTACGAGCAGTACTTC CASSDFGQAYEQYF
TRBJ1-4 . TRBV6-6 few TGTGCCAGCAGTTGGGCACGGGAAAAACTGTTTTTT CASSWAREKLFF
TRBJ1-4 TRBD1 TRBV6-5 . TGTGCCAGCAGCGAAGGGGGCTGGGATGAAAAACTGTTTTTT CASSEGGWDEKLFF
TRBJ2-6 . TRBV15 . TGTGCCACCAGCAGACCTGCGGCTGGGGCCAACGTCCTGACTTTC CATSRPAAGANVLTF
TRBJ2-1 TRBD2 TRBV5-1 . TGCGCCAGCAGCTATGTCGGGACTAGCGGGAACAATGAGCAGTTCTTC CASSYVGTSGNNEQFF
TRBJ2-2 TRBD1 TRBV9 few TGTGCCAGCAGCGCCACAACAGGGGACACCGGGGAGCTGTTTTTT CASSATTGDTGELFF
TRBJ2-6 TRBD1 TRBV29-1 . TGCAGCGTGGAGGACAGGTCCCGTTACGTCCTGACTTTC CSVEDRSRYVLTF
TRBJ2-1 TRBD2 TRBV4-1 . TGCGCCAGCAGCCAAGACCCCAGCGGGAGATCTAATGAGCAGTTCTTC CASSQDPSGRSNEQFF
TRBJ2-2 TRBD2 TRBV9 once TGTGCCAGCAGCGTGACTAGCGGGAGAATCGGGGAGCTGTCTTTT CASSVTSGRIGELSF
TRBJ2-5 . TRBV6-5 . TGTGCCAGCAGTTACTCCCGGACAATTCAAGAGACCCAGTACTTC CASSYSRTIQETQYF
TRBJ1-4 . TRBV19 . TGTGCCAGCCTCCCATACAGCTCAACTAATGAAAAACTGTTTTTT CASLPYSSTNEKLFF
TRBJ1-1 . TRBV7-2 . TGTGCCAGCAGCTCGGACAGACTGAACACTGAAGCTTTCTTT CASSSDRLNTEAFF